Listed here are 8 T cell receptor beta chains from one sample, sequenced in a study of blood T cells in healthy people across ages. Together with a sample-barcoded 5' primer, a J-beta primer mix was included in a second PCR lasting roughly 6 to 12 cycles. TCRdb reprocessed the 5' RACE reads with MiXCR, giving one entry per CDR3 protein. The sample includes about 630,000 distinct CDR3 sequences, around a fifth of them seen just once. Sequences were obtained from blood. These receptors were collected from a man in his 70s in good health.

The V gene is TRBV12-3 or TRBV12-4, the J gene TRBJ1-1; D gene uncertain. The CDR3 extends over 13 amino acids. V was cut by 6 bases and J by 10 bases, with 18 bases left in between. The CDR3, as DNA: TGTGCCAGCAGCCACGGGCGCATCCCGGGAGCTTTCTTT. It specifies CASSHGRIPGAFF.

This sequence joins TRBV13 and TRBJ2-5; D is unresolved. Near its end, the DNA agrees better with TRBJ2-1, so the J call may be wrong. CDR1 PRHDT and CDR2 FYEKMQ come from the germline V gene (reference sequence). CDR3 length equals 12 residues. The CDR3 nucleotides are TGTGCCAGCGGTAGTGTTGGGCGGGAGCAGTTCTTC. As protein: CASGSVGREQFF.

The V call is TRBV3-1, the J call TRBJ1-2; D not resolved. V shed 0 bases and J shed 8 bases, with 13 bases lying between them. Germline loops: CDR1 LGHDT, CDR2 YNNKEL (reference sequence). CDR3 length: 14 amino acids. Written as DNA, the CDR3 is TGTGCCAGCAGCCAAGATGGCAGTCACGGGGGCTACACCTTC. Translating it yields CASSQDGSHGGYTF.

The chain combines TRBV27 with TRBJ1-2; TRBD1 matches at 8 bases. This CDR3 spans 14 amino acids. Trimming at V came to 0 bases and at J to 7 bases, leaving 4 bases not matched to a gene. CDR1 MNHEY and CDR2 SMNVEV come from the germline V gene (reference sequence). Here the CDR3 DNA reads TGTGCCAGCAGTTTATCTGACAGGGGCGCTGGCTACACCTTC. As protein: CASSLSDRGAGYTF.

The sample holds a few counts of this clonotype. This chain joins TRBV20-1 and TRBJ2-1; D perhaps matches TRBD2 (6 bases). CDR1 and CDR2 from the germline V gene are DFQATT and SNEGSKA (reference sequence). V lost 6 bases and J lost 7, with 19 bases in between. The CDR3 length is 14 residues. The CDR3 bases are TGCAGTGCACGACCCGGGACTGGTTTAAATGAGCAGTTCTTC. It translates to CSARPGTGLNEQFF.

This clonotype was seen at least ten times. The gene calls are TRBV28 and TRBJ2-1; 10 bases fit TRBD2. Trimming removed 6 bases from V and 1 base from J; junction bases left unmatched: 3. There are 15 residues in the CDR3. Germline loops: CDR1 MDHEN, CDR2 SYDVKM. CDR3 amino acids: CASRGAGGSYNEQFF. The CDR3 DNA reads as TGTGCCAGCAGGGGAGCGGGAGGGTCCTACAATGAGCAGTTCTTC.

This clonotype was detected only a few times. The gene calls are TRBV20-1 and TRBJ2-5; TRBD1 aligns across 7 bases. TRBJ2-7 explains the end of the DNA better; the J call may be wrong. CDR3 length: 12 amino acids. Germline loops: CDR1 DFQATT, CDR2 SNEGSKA (reference sequence). Here the CDR3 DNA reads TGCAGTGCTAGTTCGGGACAGAGCGAGCAGTACTTC. Translated, it gives CSASSGQSEQYF.

This clonotype was seen a handful of times. The gene calls are TRBV7-2 and TRBJ1-2; TRBD1 matches 8 bases. The CDR3 covers 17 residues. V dropped 6 bases and J dropped 4; count of bases not matched to a gene: 16. CDR1 is SGHTA, CDR2 FQGNSA, per germline. The CDR3 DNA sequence: TGTGCCAGCAGAACAGATACAGGGGGGCACATAAGCTATGGCTACACCTTC. The encoded protein is CASRTDTGGHISYGYTF.